Listed below are T cell receptor beta chains from one sample, sequenced in a study of OX40 agonist ivuxolimab in advanced cancers. Assay used: immunoSEQ multiplex PCR; TCRdb lists only in-frame clones, some missing. The table includes roughly 54,000 clones, 80% to 90% detected once. This specimen was CD4+ or CD8+ T cells sorted from blood, taken in a trial of the OX40 agonist ivuxolimab. These receptors were obtained from an adult with an advanced solid tumor such as melanoma, head and neck, liver or kidney cancer. Each CDR3 is given with its conserved first and last residue.

CDR3aa	j_gene	v_gene
CASSFGSGARYEQYF	TRBJ2-7	TRBV5-1
CASRNTGTGSGYTF	TRBJ1-2	TRBV4-2
CASSGLWGLAGPSHNEQFF	TRBJ2-1	TRBV10-1
CASSSEGRWSYNEQFF	TRBJ2-1	TRBV28
CASTSRVFSYEQYF	TRBJ2-7	TRBV7-2
CASSFHTDTQYF	TRBJ2-3	TRBV11-3
CASSPTRLPTDTQYF	TRBJ2-3	TRBV9
CASSSLGLAGSYEQYF	TRBJ2-7	TRBV5-1
CASSFWAGELFF	TRBJ2-2	TRBV5-4
CASSFRTGGGGLSYYEQYF	TRBJ2-7	TRBV28
CAWRVDSRNEKLFF	TRBJ1-4	TRBV30
CATSRGRGRDTGELFF	TRBJ2-2	TRBV15
CASSDRYNEKLFF	TRBJ1-4	TRBV19
CASSPTALNEKLFF	TRBJ1-4	TRBV19
CASSSRLSGKVGSGELFF	TRBJ2-2	TRBV5-1
CASSSITGTDTQYF	TRBJ2-3	TRBV5-1
CASSLMGGNSYEQYF	TRBJ2-7	TRBV28
CAWSKSGRGQFGNTIYF	TRBJ1-3	TRBV30
CASSLAGQGNYGYTF	TRBJ1-2	TRBV5-1
CASSSRKVTGELFF	TRBJ2-2	TRBV18
CASSLGQGSDEQYF	TRBJ2-7	TRBV19
CASSLDPRGTQYF	TRBJ2-3	TRBV11-3
CASSHARATNEKLFF	TRBJ1-4	TRBV4-3
CASSIDGPGDYGYTF	TRBJ1-2	TRBV19
CSVEDPRLGMHEQFF	TRBJ2-1	TRBV29-1
CASSSAPLAGVADTQYF	TRBJ2-3	TRBV28
CASSLTTSQETQYF	TRBJ2-5	TRBV5-1
CASRADRGPLTDTQYF	TRBJ2-3	TRBV19
CASSGSSGSYNEQFF	TRBJ2-1	TRBV5-1
CSVRGEHDPSTEAFF	TRBJ1-1	TRBV29-1
CASSRDGTYNQPQHF	TRBJ1-5	TRBV11-2
CASSSTKGTLNTEAFF	TRBJ1-1	TRBV11-2
CAWSVARVGELFF	TRBJ2-2	TRBV30
CSVEGQGAYEQYF	TRBJ2-7	TRBV29-1
CASSDTTSGSLTGELFF	TRBJ2-2	TRBV6-4
CASSQGWGARGETQYF	TRBJ2-5	TRBV4-1
CASSLNREPTEAFF	TRBJ1-1	TRBV2
CASSLMQGGEQYF	TRBJ2-7	TRBV7-8
CASRGPGTGDGYTF	TRBJ1-2	TRBV28
CASSSLWVNGDEQYF	TRBJ2-7	TRBV5-1
CASSPRGMSYEQYF	TRBJ2-7	TRBV7-2
CASSSRALGFLLAETQYF	TRBJ2-5	TRBV5-4
CASTLRGTGELFF	TRBJ2-2	TRBV27
CSLRETGADTQYF	TRBJ2-3	TRBV29-1
CASRAGLAGAQETQYF	TRBJ2-5	TRBV2
CACLGGRALNYGYTF	TRBJ1-2	TRBV30
CARSSYRLAGQDTQYF	TRBJ2-3	TRBV27
CASSLSGGDGNQPQHF	TRBJ1-5	TRBV7-2
CASSLRAGASDEQFF	TRBJ2-1	TRBV5-1